These T cell receptor beta chains were read from a single sample in a study of cytotoxic CD8 clonotypes in ibrutinib-treated CLL. The protocol was immunoSEQ multiplex PCR, while the TCRdb copy is restricted to in-frame clones and leaves out a portion. The repertoire has around 50,000 clones, 50% to 65% of them found once; the top ten carry around 30%. The sequencing here drew on PBMCs, taken after 24 months of ibrutinib treatment. The source is a human donor with chronic lymphocytic leukemia. The CDR3 runs from the conserved cysteine through the conserved F or W. The order of the fields is D gene, V gene, J gene, clone size, CDR3 protein, CDR3 DNA. D genes are given only for firm matches. For some rows the clone size is stated as once, few or many, or as a class when expanded; others skip it.

>-|TRBV29-1|TRBJ2-6|-
CSAEIGYSGANVLTF
TGCAGCGCCGAAATTGGGTACTCTGGGGCCAACGTCCTGACTTTC
>-|TRBV27|TRBJ2-7|-
CASSAGPLRGQYF
TGTGCCAGCAGCGCCGGACCTCTCCGAGGGCAGTACTTC
>TRBD2|TRBV11-2|TRBJ2-2|-
CASSAGLPTGELFF
TGTGCCAGCAGCGCGGGACTACCCACCGGGGAGCTGTTTTTT
>TRBD1|TRBV2|TRBJ2-2|-
CASRRQGVITGELFF
TGTGCCAGCAGACGACAGGGGGTTATCACCGGGGAGCTGTTTTTT
>-|TRBV15|TRBJ1-3|once
CATSRDIGDTIYF
TGTGCCACCAGCAGAGATATTGGGGACACCATATATTTT
>TRBD2|TRBV5-6|TRBJ2-3|-
CASSLFPSGDTDTQYF
TGTGCCAGCAGCTTGTTTCCTAGCGGGGACACAGATACGCAGTATTTT
>-|TRBV18|TRBJ2-7|few
CASSPSLPDLSGEQYF
TGTGCCAGCTCACCCTCCCTACCCGATTTATCGGGTGAGCAGTACTTC
>-|TRBV2|TRBJ2-5|-
CASSEARQTQYF
TGTGCCAGCAGTGAAGCGCGCCAGACCCAGTACTTC
>-|TRBV5-1|TRBJ1-4|-
CASRAGTVGEKLFF
TGCGCCAGCAGGGCCGGGACGGTGGGTGAAAAACTGTTTTTT
>TRBD1|TRBV12-5|TRBJ2-7|-
CASGLPGQGTYEQYF
TGTGCTAGTGGTTTGCCGGGACAGGGAACCTACGAGCAGTACTTC
>TRBD1|TRBV14|TRBJ1-1|-
CASSQEPVDRGLLDTEAFF
TGTGCCAGCAGCCAAGAGCCCGTGGACAGGGGATTGTTGGACACTGAAGCTTTCTTT
>-|TRBV2|TRBJ2-7|few
CASRWETYEQYF
TGTGCCAGCAGATGGGAGACCTACGAGCAGTACTTC
>-|TRBV6-5|TRBJ1-1|-
CASSPGALNTEAFF
TGTGCCAGCAGTCCTGGGGCCTTGAACACTGAAGCTTTCTTT
>-|TRBV4-1|TRBJ2-7|-
CASSQIPRGPSSYEQYF
TGCGCCAGCAGCCAGATCCCCCGGGGCCCGAGCTCCTACGAGCAGTACTTC
>TRBD2|TRBV5-4|TRBJ2-7|few
CASSLGLAEPREQYF
TGTGCCAGCAGCTTGGGACTAGCGGAACCTCGCGAGCAGTACTTC
>-|TRBV5-1|TRBJ2-2|-
CASSLARVDAGELFF
TGCGCCAGCAGCTTGGCCAGGGTCGACGCCGGGGAGCTGTTTTTT
>-|TRBV9|TRBJ2-5|many
CASSVGRAQETQYF
TGTGCCAGCAGCGTAGGACGGGCCCAAGAGACCCAGTACTTC
>-|TRBV6-1|TRBJ2-1|-
CASSFTNEQFF
TGTGCCAGCAGCTTTACGAATGAGCAGTTCTTC